This T cell receptor beta chain was sequenced in a study of human T cells and chemical hapten exposure. For the study at large: 2% DPC was applied to roughly 2 cm by roughly 2 cm of upper inner arm skin for sensitization. Study-level results: Expanded TCRs created a significantly greater count of big CDR3 similarity clusters than controls did.

Only a few counts were recorded for this clonotype. Its antigen remains unknown. For the library, individual cDNA molecules each received unique molecular identifiers. TCRdb called the RACE reads again in MiXCR, with one record for every CDR3 protein. The sample records 340,000 or so distinct CDR3 sequences, 6% to 8.5% being singletons. The V gene's germline CDR1 is LGHNA and CDR2 YSLEER. This CDR3 contains 17 residues. Losses at the gene ends were 3 bases for V and 9 bases for J; bases not matched to a gene: 12. The time point denotes: patch test 1, 2 weeks after DPC sensitization. The treatment denotes: therapeutic diphenylcyclopropenone sensitization with weekly scalp DPC.

This TCR was recovered from a woman under 30 with alopecia areata. Some clones in this sample may be carry-over from other donors' samples. This chain connects TRBV4-3 to TRBJ2-1; 12 bases are a match to TRBD2. Source: whole blood, taken in connection with sensitization to the hapten diphenylcyclopropenone (DPC). The CDR3 here is CASSQDYLAGGPGEQFF. The CDR3 DNA follows: TGCGCCAGCAGCCAGGACTATCTAGCGGGGGGGCCGGGTGAGCAGTTCTTC.